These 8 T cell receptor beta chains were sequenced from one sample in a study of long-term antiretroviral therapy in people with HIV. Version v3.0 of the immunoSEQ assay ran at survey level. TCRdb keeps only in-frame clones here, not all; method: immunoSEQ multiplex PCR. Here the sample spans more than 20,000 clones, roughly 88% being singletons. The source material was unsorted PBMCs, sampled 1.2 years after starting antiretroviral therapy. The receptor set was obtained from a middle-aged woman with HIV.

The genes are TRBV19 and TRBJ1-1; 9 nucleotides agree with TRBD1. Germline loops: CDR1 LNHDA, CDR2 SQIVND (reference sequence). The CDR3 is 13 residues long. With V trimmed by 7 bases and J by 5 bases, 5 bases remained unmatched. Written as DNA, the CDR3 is TGTGCCAGTAAGACAGGGGGTTCTACTGAAGCTTTCTTT. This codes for CASKTGGSTEAFF.

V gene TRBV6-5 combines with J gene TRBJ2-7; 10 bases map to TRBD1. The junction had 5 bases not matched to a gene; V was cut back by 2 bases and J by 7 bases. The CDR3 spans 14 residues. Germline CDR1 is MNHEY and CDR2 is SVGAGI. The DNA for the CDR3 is TGTGCCAGCAGTTACCATGGACAGGGGGTTGAGCAGTACTTC. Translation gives CASSYHGQGVEQYF.

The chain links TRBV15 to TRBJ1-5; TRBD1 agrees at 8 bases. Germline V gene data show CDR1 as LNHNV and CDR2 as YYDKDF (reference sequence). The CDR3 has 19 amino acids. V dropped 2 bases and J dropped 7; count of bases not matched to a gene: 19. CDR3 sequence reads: CATSRRGRPGTGTIQPQHF. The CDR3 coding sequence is TGTGCCACCAGCAGACGGGGGCGGCCCGGGACAGGTACTATCCAGCCCCAGCATTTT. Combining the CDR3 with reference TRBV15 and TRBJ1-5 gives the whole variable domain DAMVIQNPRYQVTQFGKPVTLSCSQTLNHNVMYWYQQKSSQAPKLLFHYYDKDFNNEADTPDNFQSRRPNTSFCFLDIRSPGLGDTAMYLCATSRRGRPGTGTIQPQHFGDGTRLSIL.

CDR3 sequence: CASSLTNSQETQYF. The DNA for the CDR3 is TGTGCCAGCAGCTTGACAAACAGCCAAGAGACCCAGTACTTC. J is TRBJ2-5 and V is TRBV7-6, with unresolved D. CDR3 length: 14 amino acids. V lost 3 bases and J lost 1, with 9 bases in between. Germline-derived CDR1 and CDR2 are SGHVS and FNYEAQ.

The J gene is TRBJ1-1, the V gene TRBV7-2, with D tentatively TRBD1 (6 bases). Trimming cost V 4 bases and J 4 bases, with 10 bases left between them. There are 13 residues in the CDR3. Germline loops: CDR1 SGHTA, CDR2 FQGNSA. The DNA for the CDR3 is TGTGCCAGCAGCTCGCAACAGGGCACTGAAGCTTTCTTT. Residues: CASSSQQGTEAFF.

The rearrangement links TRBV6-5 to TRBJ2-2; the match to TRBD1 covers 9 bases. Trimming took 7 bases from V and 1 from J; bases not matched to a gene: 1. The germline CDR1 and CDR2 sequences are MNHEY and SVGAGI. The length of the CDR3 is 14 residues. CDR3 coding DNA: TGTGCCAGCACGGGACAGGGGAACACCGGGGAGCTGTTTTTT. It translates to CASTGQGNTGELFF.

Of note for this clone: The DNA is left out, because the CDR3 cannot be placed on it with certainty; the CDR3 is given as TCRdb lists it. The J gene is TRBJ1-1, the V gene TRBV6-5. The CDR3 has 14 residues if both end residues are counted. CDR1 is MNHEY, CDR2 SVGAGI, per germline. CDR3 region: CASSSSRVWTEAFF.

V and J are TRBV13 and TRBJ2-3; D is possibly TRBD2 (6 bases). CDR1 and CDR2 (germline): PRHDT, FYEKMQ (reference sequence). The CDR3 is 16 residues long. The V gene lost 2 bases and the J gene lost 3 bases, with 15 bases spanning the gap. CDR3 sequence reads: CASSLSRMEGTDTQYF. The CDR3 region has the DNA TGTGCCAGCAGCTTAAGTCGCATGGAGGGAACAGATACGCAGTATTTT.